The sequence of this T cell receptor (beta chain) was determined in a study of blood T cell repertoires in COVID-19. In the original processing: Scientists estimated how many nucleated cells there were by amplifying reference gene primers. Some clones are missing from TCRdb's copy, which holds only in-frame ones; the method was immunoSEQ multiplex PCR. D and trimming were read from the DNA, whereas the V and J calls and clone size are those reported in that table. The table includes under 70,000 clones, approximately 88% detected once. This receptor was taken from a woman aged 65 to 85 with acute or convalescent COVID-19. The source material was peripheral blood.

As DNA, the CDR3 is TGTGCCAGTAGTACCCAGGGGGCGGTTAATCAGCCCCAGCATTTT. Translated, it gives CASSTQGAVNQPQHF. The chain recombines TRBV19 with TRBJ1-5, with 8 bases matching TRBD1. After removal of 4 bases from V and 4 bases from J, the junction contained 6 bases not matched to a gene. The CDR3 loop spans 15 amino acids. In germline, CDR1 is LNHDA, CDR2 SQIVND (reference sequence).